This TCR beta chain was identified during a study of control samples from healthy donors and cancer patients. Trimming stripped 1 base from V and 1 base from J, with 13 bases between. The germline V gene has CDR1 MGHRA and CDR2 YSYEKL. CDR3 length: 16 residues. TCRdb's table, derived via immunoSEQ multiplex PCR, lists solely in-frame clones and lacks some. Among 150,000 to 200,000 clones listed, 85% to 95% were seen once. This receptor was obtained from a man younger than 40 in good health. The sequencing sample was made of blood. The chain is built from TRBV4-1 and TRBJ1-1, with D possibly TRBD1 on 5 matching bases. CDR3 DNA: TGCGCCAGCAGCCAAGGGGGGGGTCATACGAACACTGAAGCTTTCTTT. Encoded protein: CASSQGGGHTNTEAFF.